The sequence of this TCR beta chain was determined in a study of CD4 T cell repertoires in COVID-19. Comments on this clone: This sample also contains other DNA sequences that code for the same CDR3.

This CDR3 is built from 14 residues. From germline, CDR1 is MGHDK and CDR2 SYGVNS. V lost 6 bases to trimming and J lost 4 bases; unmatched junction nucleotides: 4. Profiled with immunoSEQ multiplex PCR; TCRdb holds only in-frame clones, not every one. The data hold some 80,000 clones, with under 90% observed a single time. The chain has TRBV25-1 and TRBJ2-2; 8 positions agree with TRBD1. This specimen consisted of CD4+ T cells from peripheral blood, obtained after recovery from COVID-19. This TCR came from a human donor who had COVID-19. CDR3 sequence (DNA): TGTGCCAGCAGGGGGCAGGGGGCCACCGGGGAGCTGTTTTTT. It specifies CASRGQGATGELFF.